The present entry profiles one T cell receptor (beta chain) with its context. Its antigen is unknown. The source of the sample is a study of CD8+CD57+ T cells in acquired aplastic anemia. Study details: About 10 million reads were obtained on average for healthy donor CD4+ cells. Study-wide results and limits: Controls and patients did not differ significantly in CD8+ Simpson's diversity.

Genomic DNA, the template, was used for profiling of the TCR beta VDJ and CDR3. TCRdb ran MiXCR on the reads and lists one entry per CDR3 protein. Of about 64,000 distinct CDR3 sequences listed, about 50% are singletons. The germline V gene encodes CDR1 SGHRS and CDR2 YFSETQ. V lost 7 bases and J lost 4, with 24 bases in between. The CDR3 is 17 residues long. Source material: sorted CD4+, CD8+, or CD8+CD57+ T cells (not recorded which) from PBMCs. The receptor comes from a human donor in good health, serving as a control. The chain employs TRBV5-1 and TRBJ1-3; a possible D gene is TRBD1 (6 bases). The CDR3 nucleotides are TGCGCCAGCCACCGGGGGAGCGGCAGGGGAGCCGGAAACACCATATATTTT. Translation gives CASHRGSGRGAGNTIYF.